The 25 T cell receptor beta chains below were found in one sample sequenced in a study of control samples from healthy donors and cancer patients. Here immunoSEQ multiplex PCR was the method, and the copy in TCRdb shows in-frame clones only, minus some. Of about 120,000 clones detected, more than 70% appear once; the ten largest clones hold about 40%. What was sequenced was blood. These receptors came from a man aged 50-59 years in good health.

The chain combines TRBV7-8 with TRBJ1-2; a weak D match, TRBD1 (6 bases). This CDR3 has 13 residues. CDR1 and CDR2 from the germline V gene are SGHVS and FQNEAQ. V shed 5 bases and J shed 4 bases, with 11 bases lying between them. DNA of the CDR3: TGTGCCAGCAGCCTCGGACAGTTCTATGGCTACACCTTC. It codes for CASSLGQFYGYTF.

V gene TRBV30 combines with J gene TRBJ1-1; TRBD1 is a possible D gene (5 bases). Germline-derived CDR1 and CDR2 are GTSNPN and SVGIG (reference sequence). This CDR3 is 14 amino acids long. V dropped 7 bases and J dropped 1 base, with 16 bases sitting between them. This CDR3 is CAFRGGEANTEAFF. The CDR3 DNA reads as TGTGCCTTCCGTGGGGGGGAAGCGAACACTGAAGCTTTCTTT.

J is TRBJ1-4 and V is TRBV30; no reliable D call. V lost 0 bases and J lost 3, with 8 bases in between. Germline loops: CDR1 GTSNPN, CDR2 SVGIG (reference sequence). This CDR3 has 14 residues. The CDR3 loop is CAWSVKWPNEKLFF. CDR3 nucleotides: TGTGCCTGGAGTGTAAAGTGGCCTAATGAAAAACTGTTTTTT.

The rearrangement joins TRBV5-4 to TRBJ2-3; possible D gene TRBD1, 5 bases. V was shortened by 0 bases and J by 3 bases, with 8 bases between the two germline ends. Germline CDR1 is SGHNT and CDR2 is YYREEE (reference sequence). The CDR3 extends over 14 amino acids. This CDR3 reads CASSLGQPTDTQYF. CDR3 bases: TGTGCCAGCAGCTTGGGACAGCCGACAGATACGCAGTATTTT. Looking up the rest from reference TRBV5-4 and TRBJ2-3 gives the full variable domain: ETGVTQSPTHLIKTRGQQVTLRCSSQSGHNTVSWYQQALGQGPQFIFQYYREEENGRGNFPPRFSGLQFPNYSSELNVNALELDDSALYLCASSLGQPTDTQYFGPGTRLTVL.

The chain joins TRBV5-1 to TRBJ2-5; D not resolved. V was cut by 2 bases and J by 2 bases, with 10 bases left in between. CDR3 size: 14 residues. The germline gives CDR1 SGHRS, CDR2 YFSETQ. The CDR3 reads CASSFIDQQETQYF. In nucleotides, the CDR3 is TGCGCCAGCAGCTTTATCGACCAACAAGAGACCCAGTACTTC.

The genes are TRBV29-1 and TRBJ1-2; D ambiguous. Germline CDR1 reads SQVTM; CDR2 reads ANQGSEA. V was cut by 5 bases and J by 1 base, with 5 bases left in between. The CDR3 covers 11 residues. CDR3 protein: CSVSVNYGYTF. The CDR3 nucleotides are TGCAGCGTTTCAGTTAACTATGGCTACACCTTC.

This sequence joins TRBV4-2 and TRBJ1-1, with D possibly matching TRBD1 (5 bases). The CDR3 is 17 residues long. CDR1 and CDR2 from the germline V gene are LGHNA and YNFKEQ. Trimming removed 0 bases at V and 1 base at J, with 15 bases between. The CDR3 region has the DNA TGTGCCAGCAGCCAAGAGAACCCGCGGGGCCGGAACACTGAAGCTTTCTTT. Translated, it gives CASSQENPRGRNTEAFF.

The chain is built from TRBV6-6 and TRBJ1-2; no reliable D call. Germline V gene lookup returns CDR1 MNHNY and CDR2 SVGAGI (reference sequence). Trimming removed 0 bases at V and 4 bases at J, with 9 bases between. The CDR3 consists of 14 residues. DNA for the CDR3: TGTGCCAGCAGTTACTCGTTTGAATCCTATGGCTACACCTTC. It codes for CASSYSFESYGYTF.

The chain combines TRBV6-5 with TRBJ2-7; D gene unclear. Trimming shortened V by 0 bases and J by 0 bases, and 12 bases separated the two germline ends. There are 16 residues in the CDR3. Germline-derived CDR1 and CDR2 are MNHEY and SVGAGI. CDR3 sequence (DNA): TGTGCCAGCAGTTACTCGAGAACGGAGAGCTCCTACGAGCAGTACTTC. Translation gives CASSYSRTESSYEQYF.

The chain is built from TRBV3-1 (or the pseudogene TRBV3-2) and TRBJ1-5; 7 positions agree with TRBD1. CDR3 size: 14 residues. V shed 4 bases, J shed 4 bases, and the junction held 4 bases outside the gene matches. Germline V gene sequence: CDR1 LGHDT, CDR2 YNNKEL (reference sequence). The DNA of the CDR3 is TGTGCCAGCAGCCTGGGACAGTCAAATCAGCCCCAGCATTTT. Its translation is CASSLGQSNQPQHF.

V gene TRBV18 combines with J gene TRBJ2-7; 7 nucleotides agree with TRBD1. The CDR3 consists of 16 residues. Germline V gene lookup returns CDR1 KGHSH and CDR2 LQKENI. The ends lost 3 bases at V and 0 bases at J; junction bases unmatched: 8. The CDR3 nucleotides read TGTGCCAGCTCACCTGCCTCGGGACAGAGCTCCTACGAGCAGTACTTC. Its protein is CASSPASGQSSYEQYF.

CDR3 sequence: CASSPGLAGHSYNEQFF. The CDR3 DNA is TGTGCCAGCAGCCCGGGACTAGCGGGCCACTCCTACAATGAGCAGTTCTTC. V is TRBV5-4 and J is TRBJ2-1; 12 bases line up with TRBD2. The CDR3 contains 17 residues. V lost 4 bases to trimming and J lost 0 bases; unmatched junction nucleotides: 5. The germline V gene encodes CDR1 SGHNT and CDR2 YYREEE (reference sequence).

This clone was detected a few times. The chain couples TRBV4-3 to TRBJ1-3; no firm D call. The CDR3 is 15 amino acids. Germline CDR1 and CDR2: LGHNA and YSLEER. V was shortened by 4 bases and J by 2 bases, with 12 bases between the two germline ends. This CDR3 reads CASSPTAATGNTIYF. CDR3 in DNA: TGCGCCAGCAGCCCCACTGCGGCCACTGGAAACACCATATATTTT.

The chain employs TRBV7-8 and TRBJ1-6; 8 bases are a match to TRBD1. V shed 2 bases and J 5 bases; nucleotides not matched to a gene: 8. Germline CDR1 and CDR2: SGHVS and FQNEAQ. The CDR3 is 17 amino acids. The CDR3 nucleotides read TGTGCCAGCAGCTTACGAGCTAACAGGGGGAATAATTCACCCCTCCACTTT. It is translated as CASSLRANRGNNSPLHF.

This clone was observed once. The chain has TRBV27 and TRBJ1-6; the D gene is possibly TRBD1 (5 bases). Trimming took 0 bases from V and 10 from J, leaving 19 bases between them. The CDR3 is 17 amino acids. The germline V gene encodes CDR1 MNHEY and CDR2 SMNVEV (reference sequence). CDR3: CASSLSWGGYFGSPLHF. The CDR3, as DNA: TGTGCCAGCAGTTTATCTTGGGGGGGGTATTTTGGATCACCCCTCCACTTT.

This clone has only one observation. V is TRBV5-4 and J is TRBJ2-1; D is tentatively TRBD1 or TRBD2 (5 bases each). The germline gives CDR1 SGHNT, CDR2 YYREEE (reference sequence). This CDR3 contains 18 residues. V dropped 0 bases and J dropped 8 bases, with 24 bases sitting between them. CDR3 DNA: TGTGCCAGCAGCTTGGGGGGGAAAGTGATTCTCCCCAACCATGAGCAGTTCTTC. Translation gives CASSLGGKVILPNHEQFF.

The rearrangement links TRBV13 to TRBJ2-7, with a possible D match to TRBD1 (5 bases). V was clipped by 6 bases and J by 0 bases, with 12 bases between them. This CDR3 is built from 14 residues. CDR1 PRHDT and CDR2 FYEKMQ come from the germline V gene (reference sequence). The CDR3 protein is CASRPDRYSYEQYF. In DNA form, the CDR3 reads TGTGCCAGCAGACCTGACAGATACTCCTACGAGCAGTACTTC.

This chain links TRBV21-1 with TRBJ1-4; the table's D gene call, TRBD1, was not cross checked with the DNA. TRBV21-1 is a pseudogene locus. CDR3 size: 17 residues. In DNA, the CDR3 is TGTGCCAGCAGCAAAGTGCAGGCTGAGCATACTAATGAAAAACTGTTTTTT. Protein sequence: CASSKVQAEHTNEKLFF.

The rearrangement joins TRBV27 to TRBJ2-7; 13 bases are shared with TRBD2. CDR1 is MNHEY, CDR2 SMNVEV, per germline (reference sequence). V shed 5 bases and J 0 bases; nucleotides not matched to a gene: 10. The CDR3 is 18 amino acids. For the CDR3, the DNA is TGTGCCAGCAGTCCCCGACTAGCGGGGGGCCTTCGCTCCTACGAGCAGTACTTC. This gives the protein CASSPRLAGGLRSYEQYF.

This clone was detected a few times. J is TRBJ2-5 and V is TRBV5-8, with 9 positions matching TRBD1. Germline values: CDR1 SGHTS, CDR2 YDEGEE. The ends lost 1 base at V and 4 bases at J; junction bases unmatched: 11. The CDR3 has 17 amino acids. The CDR3 sequence: CASSLYGDRGDGETQYF. The CDR3 nucleotides read TGTGCCAGCAGCTTGTATGGTGACAGGGGGGACGGAGAGACCCAGTACTTC.

CDR3 in DNA: TGTGCCAGCAGTGACACAGGGGACACGCCGAACACCGGGGAGCTGTTTTTT. This gives the protein CASSDTGDTPNTGELFF. The rearrangement uses TRBV6-4 and TRBJ2-2, with 7 bases fitting TRBD1. The CDR3 has 17 residues. Germline assignment: CDR1 MRHNA and CDR2 SNTAGT. Trimming at V came to 2 bases and at J to 0 bases, leaving 6 bases not matched to a gene.

V usage is TRBV5-8 and J usage is TRBJ1-4; D call uncertain. This CDR3 has 13 amino acids. V lost 3 bases and J 3 bases, leaving 6 bases between the germline ends. CDR1 and CDR2 (germline): SGHTS, YDEGEE. DNA of the CDR3: TGTGCCAGCAGCTCGTGGGCTAATGAAAAACTGTTTTTT. This sequence encodes CASSSWANEKLFF.

Here the CDR3 DNA reads TGTGCCAGCAGAAGTCTAGGGGACAGAGCTAACTATGGCTACACCTTC. Translation: CASRSLGDRANYGYTF. The chain uses TRBV27 and TRBJ1-2; 7 bases are shared with TRBD1. Trimming at V came to 6 bases and at J to 0 bases, leaving 10 bases not matched to a gene. The germline gives CDR1 MNHEY, CDR2 SMNVEV (reference sequence). The CDR3 runs 16 residues.

This chain joins TRBV3-1 (or the pseudogene TRBV3-2) and TRBJ2-7; maybe TRBD1 (6 bases). CDR1 LGHDT and CDR2 YNNKEL come from the germline V gene (reference sequence). Trimming pared 6 bases from V and 7 bases from J, leaving 19 bases between. This CDR3 region has 14 residues. This CDR3 is CASSHNTGTGEQYF. The CDR3 region has the DNA TGTGCCAGCAGTCACAACACAGGGACGGGGGAGCAGTACTTC.

The CDR3 sequence is CASSPLHRDLNQPQHF. DNA for the CDR3: TGTGCCAGCAGTCCCCTTCACAGGGACCTAAATCAGCCCCAGCATTTT. The chain combines TRBV6-2 or TRBV6-3 with TRBJ1-5; a possible D gene is TRBD1 (6 bases). Germline values: CDR1 MNHEY, CDR2 SVGEGT. Trimming shortened V by 5 bases and J by 4 bases, and 18 bases separated the two germline ends. The length of the CDR3 is 16 residues.